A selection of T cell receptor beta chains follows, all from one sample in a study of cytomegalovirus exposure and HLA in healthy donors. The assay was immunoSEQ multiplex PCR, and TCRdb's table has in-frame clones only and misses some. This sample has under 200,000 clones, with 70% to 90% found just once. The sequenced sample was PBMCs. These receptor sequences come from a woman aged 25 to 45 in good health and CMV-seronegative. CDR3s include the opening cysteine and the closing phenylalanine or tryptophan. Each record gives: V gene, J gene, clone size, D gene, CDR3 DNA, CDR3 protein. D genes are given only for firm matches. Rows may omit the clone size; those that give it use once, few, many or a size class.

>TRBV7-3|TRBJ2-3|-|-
TGTGCCAGCAGCTTAACAGCGCCAGATACGCAGTATTTT
CASSLTAPDTQYF
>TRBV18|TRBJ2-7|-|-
TGTGCCAGCTCACCACCCGGGGATAGCTCCTACGAGCAGTACTTC
CASSPPGDSSYEQYF
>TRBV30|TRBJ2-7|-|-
TGTGCCTGGAGTGTAGGTAGGGGCAAGCAGTACTTC
CAWSVGRGKQYF
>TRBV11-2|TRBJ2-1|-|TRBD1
TGTGCCAGCAGCTTACAGGGACAGCAAAACAATGAGCAGTTCTTC
CASSLQGQQNNEQFF
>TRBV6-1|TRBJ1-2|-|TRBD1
TGTGCCAGCAGTGAAATACAGGGGGCCCTTGGCTACACCTTC
CASSEIQGALGYTF
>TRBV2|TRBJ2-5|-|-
TGTGCCAGCAGGGGGGCACCACAAGAGACCCAGTACTTC
CASRGAPQETQYF
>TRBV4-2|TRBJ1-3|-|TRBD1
TGTGCCAGCAGCCAGGAGCACAGGGGTTTATCTGGAAACACCATATATTTT
CASSQEHRGLSGNTIYF
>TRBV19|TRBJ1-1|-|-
TGTGCCAGTAGTATGTTTGACCGGGGCACTGAAGCTTTCTTT
CASSMFDRGTEAFF
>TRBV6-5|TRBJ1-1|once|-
TGTGCCAGCAGTTCCAGACTCGTCACACCTGAAGCTTTCTTT
CASSSRLVTPEAFF
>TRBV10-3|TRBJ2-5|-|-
TGTGCCATCAGTCAGGGGCTAGCACGTTCCCAAGAGACCCAGTACTTC
CAISQGLARSQETQYF
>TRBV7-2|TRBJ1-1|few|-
TGTGCCAGCACTCTAGGGGACATTTACACTGAAGCTTTCTTT
CASTLGDIYTEAFF
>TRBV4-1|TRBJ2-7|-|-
TGCGCCAGCAGCCAAGTAATCTCGGCGGAAAGCTCCTACGAGCAGTACTTC
CASSQVISAESSYEQYF
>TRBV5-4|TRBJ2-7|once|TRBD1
TGTGCCACGCGCAAACAGGGGAGCTCCTACGAGCAGTACTTC
CATRKQGSSYEQYF
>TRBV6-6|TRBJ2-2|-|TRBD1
TGTGCGACCGTTGACAGGGGGACGAACACCGGGGAGCTGTTTTTT
CATVDRGTNTGELFF
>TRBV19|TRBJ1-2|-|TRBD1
TGTGCCAGTAGGCTACAGGGGGCTAACTATGGCTACACCTTC
CASRLQGANYGYTF
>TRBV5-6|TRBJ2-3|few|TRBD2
TGTGCCAGCAGCTTAAGCGGGGGGGCGTATACGCAGTATTTT
CASSLSGGAYTQYF
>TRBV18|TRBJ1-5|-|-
TGTGCCAGCTCACCATATTTGGACAGAAACCAGCCCCAGCATTTT
CASSPYLDRNQPQHF
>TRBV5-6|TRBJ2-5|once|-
TGTGCCAGCAGCTCTTTCTCAGAGACCCAGTACTTC
CASSSFSETQYF
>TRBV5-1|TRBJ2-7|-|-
TGCGCCAGCGGCATACAGGGGAGGAACTACGAGCAGTACTTC
CASGIQGRNYEQYF
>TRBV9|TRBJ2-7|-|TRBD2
TGTGCCAGCAGCGTAGATAGCGGGAGCGAGCAGTACTTC
CASSVDSGSEQYF
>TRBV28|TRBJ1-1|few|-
TGTGCCAGCAGTCCCCTTCCCACTGAAGCTTTCTTT
CASSPLPTEAFF
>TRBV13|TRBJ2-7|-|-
TGTGCCAGCAGCCCGGAGGGGGCGTACGAGCAGTACTTC
CASSPEGAYEQYF